The 2 T cell receptor beta chains below all came from one sample that was sequenced in a study of shared clonotypes between healthy human individuals. Here immunoSEQ multiplex PCR was the method, and the copy in TCRdb shows in-frame clones only, minus some. In the table there are some 2 million clones, 85% to 95% of which are singletons. Only CD45RO-negative cells positively selected for CCR7 counted as naive CD8 cells, so terminally differentiated effector memory CD45RA+ cells were excluded. Material: naive CD8+ T cells sorted from blood. The receptor set was obtained from a man younger than 30 in good health.

In regard to this clone: Compared with germline, one end of the junction differs, possibly owing to a read error. The CDR3 region is CASSMGWDLNYLDAF. In DNA, the CDR3 is TGTGCCAGCAGCATGGGCTGGGATTTGAACTATTTGGATGCCTTC. The chain is built from TRBV5-6 and TRBJ1-2; D uncertain. Looked up from germline, CDR1 is SGHDT and CDR2 is YYEEEE. This CDR3 has 15 amino acids.

The V call is TRBV5-3, the J call TRBJ1-6, with a possible D match to TRBD1 (5 bases). TRBV5-3 is an ORF for which the function is uncertain. This CDR3 comprises 15 residues. Trimming took 4 bases from V and 6 from J, leaving 14 bases between them. The CDR3 DNA reads TGTGCCAGAAGCCCTCACAGGAGCTGTAATTCACCCCTCCACTTT. Amino acid sequence: CARSPHRSCNSPLHF.